Ten or more counts support the clone carrying this T cell receptor beta chain. Its specificity is unknown. The sample originates from a study of T cell repertoires in cytomegalovirus infection. General study findings and limits: The ex vivo response was dominated by HLA-C-restricted CMV-specific TCR beta clonotypes.

TCRdb itself ran the reads through MiXCR, one entry per CDR3 protein. The sample has about 210,000 distinct CDR3 sequences; around 6.2% are singletons. This CDR3 is built from 15 residues. CDR1 MGHRA and CDR2 YSYEKL come from the germline V gene. V was trimmed by 1 base and J by 0 bases, leaving 10 bases between them. The sequence was obtained from a human donor in good health (CMV status not recorded). Some clones in this sample may be carry-over from other donors' samples. This chain joins TRBV4-1 and TRBJ2-7; weak D call: TRBD2 (5 bases). Input material: PBMCs. DNA for the CDR3: TGCGCCAGCAGCCAAGTAACGGGGATCTCCTACGAGCAGTACTTC. It encodes CASSQVTGISYEQYF.